This entry lists 2 T cell receptor beta chains sequenced from one sample in a study of spatial heterogeneity in lung cancer. Findings of the study overall: Within tumors, counts of expanded alpha and beta TCRs tracked tumor mutation counts.

No antigens are known for them. Stated time point: sample taken at primary tumor resection. MiXCR, run by TCRdb on the 5' RACE reads, gives a single entry per CDR3 protein. The sample records about 13,000 distinct CDR3 sequences, roughly 5.6% being singletons. Sequencing was performed on lung tumor tissue, taken at surgery. The receptor source for this set is a male donor with early-stage non-small cell lung cancer.

This clonotype was seen at least ten times. The chain carries TRBV5-1 and TRBJ2-7; 9 positions agree with TRBD1. J was trimmed by 7 bases and V by 0 bases; bases with no gene match: 5. The CDR3 is made up of 14 amino acids. The germline V gene encodes CDR1 SGHRS and CDR2 YFSETQ. CDR3 sequence: CASSLEDRGREQYF. The CDR3 DNA sequence: TGCGCCAGCAGCTTGGAGGACAGGGGTCGGGAGCAGTACTTC.

There are many counts of this clonotype. The chain links TRBV12-3 or TRBV12-4 to TRBJ1-5; the D gene is possibly TRBD1 (6 bases). This CDR3 comprises 15 residues. The germline V and J ends were trimmed by 6 bases and 6 bases, with 18 bases remaining between them. DNA of the CDR3: TGTGCCAGCAGGTCCGGGACAACCCTCGGTCAGCCCCAGCATTTT. Amino acids: CASRSGTTLGQPQHF.